This T cell receptor beta chain comes out of a study of cytomegalovirus exposure and HLA in healthy donors. Whole-study findings and limits: Cytomegalovirus status was reportedly diagnosed by the classifier with high specificity and sensitivity. The investigators catalogued 164 TCR beta chains as cytomegalovirus-associated. Previously analyzed data showed that most TCR beta V segments were productive at a frequency of about 87% or about 30%.

CDR1 and CDR2 (germline): MGHRA, YSYEKL. The length of the CDR3 is 14 residues. V trimming: 0 bases; J trimming: 7 bases; junction bases outside the gene matches: 6. The PCR employed 60 Vbeta primers together with 13 Jbeta primers. The method was immunoSEQ multiplex PCR; TCRdb's version includes in-frame clones alone and lacks a portion of them. The sample includes under 200,000 clones, around 80% of them seen just once. Worth noting for this clone: No antigen is known for it.

The receptor comes from a girl aged 10-17 years in good health and CMV-seropositive. Input material: PBMCs. The rearrangement joins TRBV4-1 to TRBJ2-7; 7 nucleotides align to TRBD1. In nucleotides, the CDR3 is TGCGCCAGCAGCCAAGAGGGCAGGGGGAGAGAGCAGTACTTC. Translated, it gives CASSQEGRGREQYF.